Presented here are 27 T cell receptor beta chains from one specimen sequenced in a study of breast tumors, draining lymph nodes, adjacent tissues. MiXCR, applied by TCRdb to the multiplex PCR reads, yields one record per CDR3 protein. The sample has about 270,000 distinct CDR3 sequences, under 35% seen once. The lymph nodes were axillary draining lymph nodes from breast cancer patients. What was sequenced was axillary lymph node tissue. These receptors were taken from a female donor with breast cancer. Some clones in this sample may be carry-over from other donors' samples.

In regard to this clonotype: This may stem from a read error, because a much larger clone lies one nucleotide away. This chain connects TRBV12-3 or TRBV12-4 to TRBJ2-1; possible D gene TRBD2, 6 bases. This CDR3 has 15 amino acids. This CDR3 reads CASSLRLDLYNEQSF. DNA for the CDR3: TGTGCCAGCAGTTTAAGACTAGACCTTTACAATGAGCAGTCCTTC.

The gene calls are TRBV29-1 and TRBJ2-7; D perhaps matches TRBD1 (6 bases). Germline values: CDR1 SQVTM, CDR2 ANQGSEA. The V and J ends lost 4 bases and 5 bases respectively, with 12 bases between them. The CDR3 has 12 residues. CDR3 protein: CSVGHRVHEQYF. In DNA, the CDR3 is TGCAGCGTTGGCCACAGGGTCCACGAGCAGTACTTC.

As to this clonotype: Since a much larger clone is just one base distant, this may be a read error. V is TRBV12-5 and J is TRBJ2-5; TRBD1 matches at 7 bases. The germline V gene has CDR1 LGHNT and CDR2 FRNRAP. The CDR3 spans 13 residues. With V trimmed by 6 bases and J by 7 bases, 8 bases remained unmatched. CDR3 sequence reads: CASGRQGAGTQYF. The DNA for the CDR3 is TGTGCTAGTGGACGACAGGGAGCTGGGACCCAGTACTTC.

This clonotype appeared a few times. V usage is TRBV30 and J usage is TRBJ2-1; TRBD2 is a possible D gene (5 bases). Germline CDR1 is GTSNPN and CDR2 is SVGIG (reference sequence). The CDR3 has 15 amino acids. V shed 2 bases and J shed 9 bases, with 20 bases lying between them. DNA for the CDR3: TGTGCCTGGAGTTCCCTTTTACTAGTCTTGAGTGAGCAGTTCTTC. This sequence encodes CAWSSLLLVLSEQFF.

This chain connects TRBV11-2 to TRBJ2-7, with 9 bases fitting TRBD2. Germline loops: CDR1 SGHAT, CDR2 FQNNGV. This CDR3 comprises 15 residues. The V segment lost 1 base and the J segment 5 bases; nucleotides outside the gene matches: 6. Here the CDR3 DNA reads TGTGCCAGCAGCTTAGGTAGCGGGAGTCAGAACGAGCAGTACTTC. Residues: CASSLGSGSQNEQYF. Variable domain in full (rest from reference TRBV11-2 and TRBJ2-7): EAGVAQSPRYKIIEKRQSVAFWCNPISGHATLYWYQQILGQGPKLLIQFQNNGVVDDSQLPKDRFSAERLKGVDSTLKIQPAKLEDSAVYLCASSLGSGSQNEQYFGPGTRLTVT.

This clonotype was found many times. The chain uses TRBV19 and TRBJ1-3, with 11 bases identical to TRBD1. The V segment lost 4 bases and the J segment 0 bases; nucleotides outside the gene matches: 2. The CDR3 totals 16 residues. The V gene's germline CDR1 is LNHDA and CDR2 SQIVND (reference sequence). For the CDR3, the DNA is TGTGCCAGTAGTAGAGGACAGGGGGCCTCTGGAAACACCATATATTTT. Translating it yields CASSRGQGASGNTIYF.

Regarding this clonotype: Possible read error: a much larger clone is one base away. This rearrangement joins TRBV5-1 to TRBJ2-2, with 8 bases aligning to TRBD2. The CDR3 has 13 amino acids. Germline CDR1 and CDR2: SGHRS and YFSETQ. This chain's CDR3 is CASSPRGAGDLFF. As DNA, the CDR3 is TGCGCCAGCAGCCCGCGCGGAGCGGGGGACCTGTTTTTT.

Of note for this clonotype: This may arise from a read error, as a much more abundant clone is one base away. CDR3 protein: CASSLTGVTEQFF. CDR3 coding DNA: TGCGCCAGCAGCTTGACAGGGGTTACTGAGCAGTTCTTC. The chain recombines TRBV5-1 with TRBJ2-1; 7 bases fit TRBD1. Germline V gives CDR1 SGHRS, CDR2 YFSETQ. Germline trimming cut 1 base from V and 9 bases from J; bases unmatched to any gene: 4. The CDR3 contains 13 residues.

Regarding this clonotype: It may be a read error: a sequence one base away is much more abundant. No conserved phenylalanine or tryptophan ends this CDR3, so it is likely a read error. The chain couples TRBV27 to TRBJ1-6; the D is unclear. V shed 5 bases and J shed 6 bases, with 5 bases lying between them. This CDR3 contains 12 residues. Germline CDR1 and CDR2: MNHEY and SMNVEV (reference sequence). Written as DNA, the CDR3 is TGTGCCAGCAGTCTCAGTAATTCACCCCTCCACATT. Translating it yields CASSLSNSPLHI.

This clonotype was observed at least ten times. This chain joins TRBV24-1 and TRBJ1-2; a weak D match, TRBD1 (5 bases). CDR1 KGHDR and CDR2 SFDVKD come from the germline V gene. V was shortened by 0 bases and J by 2 bases, with 6 bases between the two germline ends. The CDR3 loop spans 14 amino acids. The CDR3 region has the DNA TGTGCCACCAGTGATTTGGGGGGGAACTATGGCTACACCTTC. Protein product: CATSDLGGNYGYTF.

The CDR3, as DNA: TGCAGTGCTAGCCCCCGACAGGGGATAGGCGAAAAACTGTTTTTT. It specifies CSASPRQGIGEKLFF. The V gene is TRBV20-1, the J gene TRBJ1-4; 8 bases are shared with TRBD1. Germline V gene data show CDR1 as DFQATT and CDR2 as SNEGSKA (reference sequence). The length of the CDR3 is 15 residues. The V gene end was trimmed by 3 bases and the J gene end by 8 bases; junction bases not matched to a gene: 11.

The CDR3 spells CASQIIVADGYTF. The CDR3 DNA reads as TGTGCCAGCCAAATAATAGTTGCGGATGGCTACACCTTC. The chain joins TRBV2 to TRBJ1-2; D uncertain. Per germline, CDR1 SNHLY and CDR2 FYNNEI. The CDR3 runs to 13 residues. The germline V and J ends were trimmed by 8 bases and 6 bases, with 16 bases remaining between them.

This clonotype was seen many times. V gene TRBV15 combines with J gene TRBJ2-1; tentative D call: TRBD2 (6 bases). Germline CDR1 is LNHNV and CDR2 is YYDKDF (reference sequence). V shed 0 bases and J shed 7 bases, with 7 bases lying between them. This CDR3 is 13 amino acids long. CDR3: CATSRDGGNEQFF. CDR3 nucleotide sequence: TGTGCCACCAGCAGAGATGGGGGGAATGAGCAGTTCTTC.

This clonotype has just a few counts. This sequence joins TRBV20-1 and TRBJ2-7; 9 bases are shared with TRBD1. Germline trimming cut 1 base from V and 9 bases from J; bases unmatched to any gene: 13. Germline lookup yields CDR1 DFQATT and CDR2 SNEGSKA (reference sequence). The CDR3 contains 15 residues. The CDR3 region is CSARGRTGEASGQYF. The CDR3 DNA is TGCAGTGCTAGAGGACGGACAGGGGAAGCCTCGGGGCAGTACTTC.

This clonotype showed up many times. V gene TRBV12-3 or TRBV12-4 combines with J gene TRBJ1-4; 8 bases align to TRBD1. J was trimmed by 3 bases and V by 7 bases; bases with no gene match: 4. The CDR3 contains 14 residues. The CDR3 region has the DNA TGTGCCAGCACTACGACAGGGGCTAATGAAAAACTGTTTTTT. This gives the protein CASTTTGANEKLFF.

Concerning this clonotype: A much larger clone is a single base away; this may be a read error. The V call is TRBV11-2, the J call TRBJ2-3; D uncertain. The length of the CDR3 is 15 residues. Germline CDR1 is SGHAT and CDR2 is FQNNGV. The chain's CDR3 is CASSLDSSRSDMQYF. The CDR3 nucleotides are TGTGCCAGCAGCTTAGATTCTTCCCGTTCGGATATGCAGTATTTT.

This clonotype was recorded a few times. The J gene is TRBJ2-1, the V gene TRBV30, with unresolved D. The length of the CDR3 is 14 residues. CDR1 is GTSNPN, CDR2 SVGIG, per germline (reference sequence). V lost 2 bases and J 12 bases, leaving 20 bases between the germline ends. CDR3 nucleotides: TGTGCCTGGAGTACCAATAACGGCGAGACGGGGCAGTTCTTC. This translates into CAWSTNNGETGQFF.

This clonotype was found many times. The chain combines TRBV6-1 with TRBJ1-4, with D possibly matching TRBD1 (6 bases). CDR3 size: 14 residues. Germline-derived CDR1 and CDR2 are MNHNS and SASEGT. Trimming cost V 7 bases and J 5 bases, with 14 bases left between them. In nucleotides, the CDR3 is TGTGCCAGCACGGTATCAGGGGTGAATGAAAAACTGTTTTTT. It encodes CASTVSGVNEKLFF.

This clonotype was seen at least ten times. The chain carries TRBV7-2 and TRBJ2-5, with D possibly being TRBD2 (5 bases). This CDR3 has 14 amino acids. V shed 5 bases and J shed 5 bases, with 15 bases lying between them. Looked up from germline, CDR1 is SGHTA and CDR2 is FQGNSA. The CDR3 sequence: CASSPQRSLETQYF. As DNA, the CDR3 is TGTGCCAGCAGCCCCCAGCGGTCTCTCGAGACCCAGTACTTC.

In regard to this clonotype: This may be a read error: a much more frequent sequence differs by one nucleotide. The chain recombines TRBV20-1 with TRBJ2-7; D gene ambiguous. Germline values: CDR1 DFQATT, CDR2 SNEGSKA (reference sequence). The CDR3 runs 11 residues. CDR3 in DNA: TGCAGTGCCGGAAACATTTACGAGCAGTCCTTC. Amino acids: CSAGNIYEQSF.

With respect to this clonotype: A junction end diverges from the germline sequence, so it may reflect a read error. The chain joins TRBV2 to TRBJ1-4; TRBD1 is a possible D gene (6 bases). CDR3 length: 10 amino acids. Germline assignment: CDR1 SNHLY and CDR2 FYNNEI. In nucleotides, the CDR3 is TGTGCCAGCAGCCTCCGGGACACTGTTTTT. Its translation is CASSLRDTVF. Filled out from reference TRBV2 and TRBJ1-4, the complete variable domain reads EPEVTQTPSHQVTQMGQEVILRCVPISNHLYFYWYRQILGQKVEFLVSFYNNEISEKSEIFDDQFSVERPDGSNFTLKIRSTKLEDSAMYFCASSLRDTVFGSGTQLSVL.

The chain has TRBV9 and TRBJ2-2, with 8 bases matching TRBD2. Germline values: CDR1 SGDLS, CDR2 YYNGEE. The V gene end was trimmed by 0 bases and the J gene end by 6 bases; junction bases not matched to a gene: 7. The CDR3 consists of 16 residues. CDR3 in DNA: TGTGCCAGCAGCGTAGTATCGGGAGGGCCTTCCGGGGAGCTGTTTTTT. Its protein is CASSVVSGGPSGELFF.

In the case of this clonotype: A much larger clone sits a single nucleotide away, making a read error possible. CDR3 protein: CASSHDRARSNSPLHF. CDR3 bases: TGTGCCAGCAGTCACGACAGGGCGCGGTCGAATTCACCCCTCCACTTT. The V and J genes are TRBV6-2 or TRBV6-3 and TRBJ1-6; 7 bases are shared with TRBD1. The J segment lost 7 bases and the V segment lost 5 bases, leaving 11 bases of the junction unmatched. The germline V gene has CDR1 MNHEY and CDR2 SVGEGT. The CDR3 totals 16 residues.

This clonotype occurred many times. The chain joins TRBV4-1 to TRBJ2-7, with D possibly TRBD1 on 6 matching bases. Germline CDR1 and CDR2: MGHRA and YSYEKL. V was shortened by 1 base and J by 2 bases, with 12 bases between the two germline ends. The CDR3 has 15 amino acids. The CDR3 DNA reads TGCGCCAGCAGCCAAGCTGCGACAGGTCCCTACGAGCAGTACTTC. It codes for CASSQAATGPYEQYF.

Details on this clonotype: Possible read error: a much larger clone is one base away. The chain combines TRBV6-5 with TRBJ1-4; possibly TRBD1 for D (5 bases). The CDR3 runs 15 residues. Germline V gene sequence: CDR1 MNHEY, CDR2 SVGAGI. Trimming removed 4 bases from V and 7 bases from J, with 16 bases in between. CDR3 in amino acids: CASSSSWGEGEKLFF. The CDR3 coding sequence is TGTGCCAGCAGTTCCTCGTGGGGGGAGGGTGAAAAACTGTTTTTT.

This clonotype was observed many times. The chain employs TRBV7-9 and TRBJ2-3; D call uncertain. The V and J ends lost 2 bases and 1 base respectively, with 7 bases between them. Germline CDR1 is SEHNR and CDR2 is FQNEAQ (reference sequence). The CDR3 totals 14 residues. The CDR3 loop is CASSLSTGTDTQYF. CDR3 sequence (DNA): TGTGCCAGCAGCTTAAGTACAGGCACAGATACGCAGTATTTT.

This clonotype turned up a few times. Its ends do not fully match the called genes, so a read error is possible. The CDR3 DNA is TGTGCCAGCAGTCACTCTCGGACATCTCAAGAGACCCAGTACTTC. It specifies CASSHSRTSQETQYF. The chain joins TRBV6-5 to TRBJ2-5, with D perhaps TRBD1 (5 bases). The CDR3 has 15 residues. Germline V CDR1 and CDR2: MNHEY, SVGAGI.